The clone carrying this T cell receptor (beta chain) was picked up a small number of times. TCRdb's table, derived via immunoSEQ multiplex PCR, lists solely in-frame clones and lacks some. The sample contains around 45,000 clones, about three quarters of which appear only once. The data were taken from a study of control samples from healthy donors and cancer patients. V was clipped by 6 bases and J by 3 bases, with 9 bases between them. This CDR3 has 14 amino acids. Germline loops: CDR1 MNHEY, CDR2 SVGAGI. The clonotype comes from a male donor with melanoma. The sequenced material came from formalin-fixed, paraffin-embedded tissue. The chain couples TRBV6-5 to TRBJ2-6; D is uncertain. The CDR3 sequence: CASSPPDGANVLTF. CDR3 nucleotides: TGTGCCAGCAGCCCCCCGGATGGGGCCAACGTCCTGACTTTC.